The rows below give T cell receptor beta chains drawn from one sample of a study of identical twins' blood T cells. TCRdb reanalysed the 5' RACE reads using MiXCR and keeps one entry per CDR3 protein. The profile covers about 370,000 distinct CDR3 sequences, with around 30% appearing a single time and about 6% taken by the ten largest. Source material: PBMCs. Source of these receptors: a woman aged 18-55 years in good health. Both conserved end residues are part of each CDR3. D genes are given only for firm matches. Clone size is shown for a subset of rows, as once, few, many or a class of expanded clone.

clone_size: .
d_call: .
v_call: TRBV3-1
j_call: TRBJ1-1
cdr3_nt: TGTGCCAGCAGCCCGGGTGTCCCGGGGGGCACTGAAGTTTTCTTT
cdr3_aa: CASSPGVPGGTEVFF

clone_size: many
d_call: .
v_call: TRBV29-1
j_call: TRBJ1-1
cdr3_nt: TGCAGCGTTGAAGATCGAAGCTCAAAAGCTTTCTTT
cdr3_aa: CSVEDRSSKAFF

clone_size: .
d_call: .
v_call: TRBV29-1
j_call: TRBJ2-7
cdr3_nt: TGCAGCGTTGGGGACACTCTAACCTACGAGCAGTACTTC
cdr3_aa: CSVGDTLTYEQYF

clone_size: .
d_call: .
v_call: TRBV29-1
j_call: TRBJ2-1
cdr3_nt: TGCAGCGTGGGAGGCAGGAGCTCCTACAATGAGCAGTTCTTC
cdr3_aa: CSVGGRSSYNEQFF

clone_size: .
d_call: TRBD1
v_call: TRBV20-1
j_call: TRBJ2-1
cdr3_nt: TGCAGTGCCACCCGACAGGGGACAAACAATGGGCAGTTCTTC
cdr3_aa: CSATRQGTNNGQFF

clone_size: .
d_call: .
v_call: TRBV20-1
j_call: TRBJ1-2
cdr3_nt: TGCAGTGCTAGTCTGGGCCGGACTAACTATGGCTACACCTTC
cdr3_aa: CSASLGRTNYGYTF

clone_size: .
d_call: .
v_call: TRBV9
j_call: TRBJ1-1
cdr3_nt: TGTGCCAGCAGCCCCGCCTTTCTGGGGGCGCGAACTGAAGCTTTCTTT
cdr3_aa: CASSPAFLGARTEAFF

clone_size: many
d_call: .
v_call: TRBV7-9
j_call: TRBJ2-5
cdr3_nt: TGTGCCAGCAGCTTATTACGAGAGACCCAGTACTTC
cdr3_aa: CASSLLRETQYF

clone_size: .
d_call: TRBD1
v_call: TRBV6-6
j_call: TRBJ1-6
cdr3_nt: TGTGCCAGCACTCCGGGACAGGGGTATAATTCACCCCTCCACTTT
cdr3_aa: CASTPGQGYNSPLHF

clone_size: few
d_call: .
v_call: TRBV12-3/TRBV12-4
j_call: TRBJ1-1
cdr3_nt: TGTGCCAGCAGTTCAGGGGTGAGCACTGAAGCTTTCTTT
cdr3_aa: CASSSGVSTEAFF

clone_size: few
d_call: .
v_call: TRBV11-3
j_call: TRBJ2-1
cdr3_nt: TGTGCCAGCAGCACGAAGAATGAGCAGTTCTTC
cdr3_aa: CASSTKNEQFF

clone_size: many
d_call: .
v_call: TRBV18
j_call: TRBJ2-3
cdr3_nt: TGTGCCAGCTCACCACCGGTGCGCACAGATACGCAGTATTTT
cdr3_aa: CASSPPVRTDTQYF

clone_size: many
d_call: .
v_call: TRBV20-1
j_call: TRBJ1-2
cdr3_nt: TGCAGTGCTAGAACAGAACAGGGATTCTATGGCTACACCTTC
cdr3_aa: CSARTEQGFYGYTF

clone_size: few
d_call: .
v_call: TRBV20-1
j_call: TRBJ2-7
cdr3_nt: TGCAGTGCTAGACCAAGCTCCTACGAGCAGTACTTC
cdr3_aa: CSARPSSYEQYF

clone_size: .
d_call: .
v_call: TRBV3-1
j_call: TRBJ2-1
cdr3_nt: TGTGCCAGCAGCCAAGCCGTTCAGGGGGAGGGAGTTTACAATGAGCAGTTCTTC
cdr3_aa: CASSQAVQGEGVYNEQFF

clone_size: .
d_call: .
v_call: TRBV7-9
j_call: TRBJ1-1
cdr3_nt: TGTGCCAGCAGCTTAAAAGAACAGGGAACCACTGAAGCTTTCTTT
cdr3_aa: CASSLKEQGTTEAFF

clone_size: .
d_call: .
v_call: TRBV5-5
j_call: TRBJ2-6
cdr3_nt: TGTGCCAGCAGCTCCGATTTTAGCTCTGGGGCCAACGTCCTGACTTTC
cdr3_aa: CASSSDFSSGANVLTF

clone_size: many
d_call: TRBD1
v_call: TRBV10-3
j_call: TRBJ1-5
cdr3_nt: TGTGCCATCAATAATAGGACAGGGCTTAATCAGCCCCAGCATTTT
cdr3_aa: CAINNRTGLNQPQHF

clone_size: .
d_call: TRBD1
v_call: TRBV6-5
j_call: TRBJ1-1
cdr3_nt: TGTGCCAGCAGTTACCTGGGACAGGGAGGCACTGAAGCTTTCTTT
cdr3_aa: CASSYLGQGGTEAFF

clone_size: .
d_call: .
v_call: TRBV20-1
j_call: TRBJ2-3
cdr3_nt: TGCAGTGCTACCCCGGTAGTCTCGGATACGCAGTATTTT
cdr3_aa: CSATPVVSDTQYF

clone_size: .
d_call: TRBD1
v_call: TRBV7-2
j_call: TRBJ1-4
cdr3_nt: TGTGCCAGCAGCCTCATGGGACAGGGAGAGGGAAAACTGTTTTTT
cdr3_aa: CASSLMGQGEGKLFF

clone_size: .
d_call: .
v_call: TRBV6-6
j_call: TRBJ1-2
cdr3_nt: TGTGCCAGCAGTTACGGGACACCAACCTATGGCTACACCTTC
cdr3_aa: CASSYGTPTYGYTF

clone_size: few
d_call: TRBD1
v_call: TRBV18
j_call: TRBJ1-2
cdr3_nt: TGTGCCAGCTCACTAGGGACAGACATCTATGGCTACACCTTC
cdr3_aa: CASSLGTDIYGYTF

clone_size: many
d_call: .
v_call: TRBV29-1
j_call: TRBJ1-2
cdr3_nt: TGCAGCGTTGGGGAGAACTATGGCTACACCTTC
cdr3_aa: CSVGENYGYTF

clone_size: .
d_call: .
v_call: TRBV10-1
j_call: TRBJ2-1
cdr3_nt: TGCGCCATCAGTGAGTCGACAGCGGGGACATTCAATGAGCAGTTCTTC
cdr3_aa: CAISESTAGTFNEQFF

clone_size: few
d_call: .
v_call: TRBV15
j_call: TRBJ2-1
cdr3_nt: TGTGCCACCAGCAGCCCTTACAATGAGCAGTTCTTC
cdr3_aa: CATSSPYNEQFF

clone_size: few
d_call: .
v_call: TRBV19
j_call: TRBJ2-2
cdr3_nt: TGTGCCAGTAGTATAGATCGCGGGCTCAGGGAGCTGTTTTTT
cdr3_aa: CASSIDRGLRELFF

clone_size: few
d_call: .
v_call: TRBV2
j_call: TRBJ1-1
cdr3_nt: TGTGCCAGCAGTGAAACAGATTATATGAACACTGAAGCTTTCTTT
cdr3_aa: CASSETDYMNTEAFF

clone_size: few
d_call: TRBD1
v_call: TRBV2
j_call: TRBJ1-1
cdr3_nt: TGTGCCAGCAGTAGACAGGGGTTCAGCACTGAAGCTTTCTTT
cdr3_aa: CASSRQGFSTEAFF

clone_size: many
d_call: TRBD2
v_call: TRBV2
j_call: TRBJ2-3
cdr3_nt: TGTGCCAGCAGTGAAGGCGGTAGCGGGGGGACTTTACTTAGCACAGATACGCAGTATTTT
cdr3_aa: CASSEGGSGGTLLSTDTQYF

clone_size: .
d_call: TRBD1
v_call: TRBV5-1
j_call: TRBJ1-1
cdr3_nt: TGCGCCAGCAGCTATCAGGGGGCGTATGAAGCTTTCTTT
cdr3_aa: CASSYQGAYEAFF

clone_size: .
d_call: .
v_call: TRBV2
j_call: TRBJ2-3
cdr3_nt: TGTGCCAGCCGAGGGCTGGACACAGATACGCAGTATTTT
cdr3_aa: CASRGLDTDTQYF

clone_size: .
d_call: .
v_call: TRBV11-2
j_call: TRBJ2-1
cdr3_nt: TGTGCCAGCAGCTCGGGGGGCGACTACAATGAGCAGTTCTTC
cdr3_aa: CASSSGGDYNEQFF

clone_size: few
d_call: TRBD2
v_call: TRBV24-1
j_call: TRBJ2-3
cdr3_nt: TGTGCCACCAGTGCCCCGGGACTAGCTGACACAGATACGCAGTATTTT
cdr3_aa: CATSAPGLADTDTQYF

clone_size: .
d_call: .
v_call: TRBV29-1
j_call: TRBJ1-2
cdr3_nt: TGCAGCGTTGAAGGACGGGGTTCCAGGGGTGGCTACACCTTC
cdr3_aa: CSVEGRGSRGGYTF

clone_size: few
d_call: TRBD1
v_call: TRBV20-1
j_call: TRBJ1-5
cdr3_nt: TGCAGTGTTTCCCAGGGGGCCGGTAATCAGCCCCAGCATTTT
cdr3_aa: CSVSQGAGNQPQHF

clone_size: few
d_call: .
v_call: TRBV5-1
j_call: TRBJ1-1
cdr3_nt: TGCGCCAGCAGCTCGTATTTGAACACTGAAGCTTTCTTT
cdr3_aa: CASSSYLNTEAFF

clone_size: many
d_call: TRBD1
v_call: TRBV27
j_call: TRBJ1-1
cdr3_nt: TGTGCCAGCAGTTACAGGGGGACACATGAAGCTTTCTTT
cdr3_aa: CASSYRGTHEAFF

clone_size: few
d_call: TRBD2
v_call: TRBV20-1
j_call: TRBJ2-1
cdr3_nt: TGCAGTGCTATGTCGGCTAGCGGGTCGTCCTACAATGAGCAGTTCTTC
cdr3_aa: CSAMSASGSSYNEQFF

clone_size: few
d_call: .
v_call: TRBV11-2
j_call: TRBJ2-3
cdr3_nt: TGTGCCAGCAGCTTGTTCCAGACTAGCACAGATACGCAGTATTTT
cdr3_aa: CASSLFQTSTDTQYF

clone_size: .
d_call: .
v_call: TRBV24-1
j_call: TRBJ1-1
cdr3_nt: TGTGCCACCAGTGACCCCCTACCTGAAGCTTTCTTT
cdr3_aa: CATSDPLPEAFF

clone_size: .
d_call: TRBD1
v_call: TRBV2
j_call: TRBJ1-3
cdr3_nt: TGTGCCAGCACGATATCGACAGGGGGCTTCGGAAACACCATATATTTT
cdr3_aa: CASTISTGGFGNTIYF

clone_size: few
d_call: .
v_call: TRBV2
j_call: TRBJ2-2
cdr3_nt: TGTGCCAGCAGTCCCCTCGCCGGGGAGCTGTTTTTT
cdr3_aa: CASSPLAGELFF

clone_size: .
d_call: .
v_call: TRBV6-5
j_call: TRBJ1-1
cdr3_nt: TGTGCCAGCAGTTACTCGAGAGGGGGTATAACTGAAGCTTTCTTT
cdr3_aa: CASSYSRGGITEAFF

clone_size: .
d_call: TRBD1
v_call: TRBV20-1
j_call: TRBJ1-6
cdr3_nt: TGCAGTGCTAGAGATCGAGTTACAGGGGGCTCTTCACCCCTCCACTTT
cdr3_aa: CSARDRVTGGSSPLHF

clone_size: .
d_call: .
v_call: TRBV5-5
j_call: TRBJ1-1
cdr3_nt: TGTGCCAGCAGCCTGGGTGTTTGGGACTGGAACACTGAAGCTTTCTTT
cdr3_aa: CASSLGVWDWNTEAFF

clone_size: .
d_call: .
v_call: TRBV13
j_call: TRBJ2-3
cdr3_nt: TGTGCCAGCAGCTCATTGGGGGAGTCGCGGACAGATACGCAGTATTTT
cdr3_aa: CASSSLGESRTDTQYF

clone_size: few
d_call: TRBD2
v_call: TRBV5-1
j_call: TRBJ2-1
cdr3_nt: TGCGCCAGCAAGGGACTAGCGGGAGTGAGGGATGAGCAGTTCTTC
cdr3_aa: CASKGLAGVRDEQFF

clone_size: few
d_call: .
v_call: TRBV9
j_call: TRBJ2-1
cdr3_nt: TGTGCCAGCAGCGCCCGGGGATTTGTGGGCAATGAGCAGTTCTTC
cdr3_aa: CASSARGFVGNEQFF

clone_size: few
d_call: .
v_call: TRBV12-3/TRBV12-4
j_call: TRBJ2-3
cdr3_nt: TGTGCCAGCAGTTTGTTCGCAACCCCCAAGACGCAGTATTTT
cdr3_aa: CASSLFATPKTQYF

clone_size: .
d_call: TRBD2
v_call: TRBV9
j_call: TRBJ2-5
cdr3_nt: TGTGCCAGCAGCGTAACTAGCGGGCCTCAAGAGACCCAGTACTTC
cdr3_aa: CASSVTSGPQETQYF

clone_size: few
d_call: .
v_call: TRBV11-2
j_call: TRBJ2-1
cdr3_nt: TGTGCCAGCAGTAGGGCCGGAGTTTTTGATGAGCAGTTCTTC
cdr3_aa: CASSRAGVFDEQFF

clone_size: .
d_call: .
v_call: TRBV10-1
j_call: TRBJ1-4
cdr3_nt: TGCGCCAGCAGTGAGGGACGTCGGAGTGAAAAACTGTTTTTT
cdr3_aa: CASSEGRRSEKLFF

clone_size: few
d_call: .
v_call: TRBV5-1
j_call: TRBJ1-2
cdr3_nt: TGCGCCAGCAGCTTTGAGAACTATGGCTACACCTTC
cdr3_aa: CASSFENYGYTF